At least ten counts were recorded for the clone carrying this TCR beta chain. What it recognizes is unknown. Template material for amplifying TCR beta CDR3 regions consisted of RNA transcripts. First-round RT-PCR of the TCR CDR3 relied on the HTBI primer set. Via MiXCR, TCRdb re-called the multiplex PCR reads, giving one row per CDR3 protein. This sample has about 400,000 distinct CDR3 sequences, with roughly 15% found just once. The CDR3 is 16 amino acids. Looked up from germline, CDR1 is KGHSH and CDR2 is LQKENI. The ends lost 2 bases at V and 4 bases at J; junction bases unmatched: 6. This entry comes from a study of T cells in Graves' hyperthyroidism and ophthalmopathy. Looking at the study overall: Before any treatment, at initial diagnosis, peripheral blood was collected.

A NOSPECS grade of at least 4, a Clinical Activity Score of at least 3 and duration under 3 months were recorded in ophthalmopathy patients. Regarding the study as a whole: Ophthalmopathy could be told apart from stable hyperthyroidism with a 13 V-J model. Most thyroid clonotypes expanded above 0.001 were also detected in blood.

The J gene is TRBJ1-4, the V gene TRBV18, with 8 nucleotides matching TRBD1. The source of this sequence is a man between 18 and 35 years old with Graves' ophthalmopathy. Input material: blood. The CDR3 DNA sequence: TGTGCCAGCTCACCAACCAGGGGGCACGGTAATGAAAAACTGTTTTTT. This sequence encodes CASSPTRGHGNEKLFF.